This TCR beta chain was identified in a study of PD-L1 blockade in urothelial cancer. Study in general: Males with urothelial cancer arising in the bladder constituted most of the 29 patients. Peripheral blood specimens exhibited a median yield of about 150,000 T cells.

The protocol was immunoSEQ multiplex PCR, while the TCRdb copy is restricted to in-frame clones and leaves out a portion. The repertoire holds about 45,000 clones, more than 75% seen once, with 13% to 15% in the top ten. Germline trimming cut 5 bases from V and 5 bases from J; bases unmatched to any gene: 7. This CDR3 is 14 amino acids long. Germline CDR1 is LNHDA and CDR2 is SQIVND (reference sequence). This sequence joins TRBV19 and TRBJ2-5; 8 nucleotides align to TRBD1. Sequencing was performed on PBMCs, taken around atezolizumab (anti-PD-L1) treatment. The TCR sequence derives from a woman aged 55-69 years with urothelial cancer. The CDR3 DNA sequence: TGTGCCAGTAGTTTTAACGACAGGGGCGAGACCCAGTACTTC. This sequence encodes CASSFNDRGETQYF.